A single sample gave rise to the 25 T cell receptor beta chains below, sequenced in a study of graft-versus-host responses after intestinal transplantation. Libraries were prepared by immunoSEQ multiplex PCR; TCRdb keeps only in-frame clonotypes and omits some of them. Among about 50,000 clones listed, about 90% were seen once. These receptors have no known antigen. Specimen: unstimulated CD4+ T cells sorted from spleen or lymph node cells, collected before transplant. These receptors were taken from a human donor who was the organ donor for an intestinal transplant.

The rearrangement joins TRBV6-5 to TRBJ1-5; D perhaps matches TRBD1 (6 bases). Germline CDR1 is MNHEY and CDR2 is SVGAGI. V lost 2 bases, J lost 1 base, and 6 bases lay in between. CDR3 size: 14 residues. CDR3 nucleotides: TGTGCCAGCAGTTACAGGGGGAGCAATCAGCCCCAGCATTTT. It codes for CASSYRGSNQPQHF.

The rearrangement joins TRBV5-8 to TRBJ1-1; 8 bases are a match to TRBD1. After removal of 2 bases from V and 0 bases from J, the junction contained 3 bases not matched to a gene. Germline-derived CDR1 and CDR2 are SGHTS and YDEGEE. The CDR3 length is 15 residues. CDR3 amino acids: CASSLGDRMNTEAFF. CDR3 DNA: TGTGCCAGCAGCTTAGGGGACAGGATGAACACTGAAGCTTTCTTT.

The chain is built from TRBV5-4 and TRBJ2-1, with D perhaps given as TRBD1 or TRBD2 (5 bases each). This CDR3 has 14 residues. V was shortened by 5 bases and J by 5 bases, with 14 bases between the two germline ends. Germline V lookup: CDR1 SGHNT, CDR2 YYREEE (reference sequence). CDR3 sequence reads: CASSKTGPNNEQFF. CDR3 nucleotide sequence: TGTGCCAGCAGTAAAACGGGGCCAAACAATGAGCAGTTCTTC.

V gene TRBV7-2 combines with J gene TRBJ1-5; the D is unclear. The CDR3 totals 13 residues. V was clipped by 3 bases and J by 4 bases, with 7 bases between them. Germline assignment: CDR1 SGHTA and CDR2 FQGNSA. CDR3 sequence (DNA): TGTGCCAGCAGCTTTGCGGATAATCAGCCCCAGCATTTT. It encodes CASSFADNQPQHF.

This clone was seen only a few times. The rearrangement uses TRBV7-3 and TRBJ2-1, with 10 positions matching TRBD2. Trimming took 0 bases from V and 5 from J; bases not matched to a gene: 1. CDR3 length: 15 amino acids. Germline V gene sequence: CDR1 SGHTA, CDR2 FQGTGA. In DNA form, the CDR3 reads TGTGCCAGCAGCTTAACTGGACTAGCGGACAATGAGCAGTTCTTC. As protein: CASSLTGLADNEQFF.

The V call is TRBV19, the J call TRBJ1-3; D uncertain. Germline loops: CDR1 LNHDA, CDR2 SQIVND (reference sequence). CDR3 size: 16 residues. Trimming took 6 bases from V and 0 from J, leaving 15 bases between them. CDR3: CASRRAGSDSGNTIYF. The DNA for the CDR3 is TGTGCCAGTAGGCGGGCGGGCTCTGACTCTGGAAACACCATATATTTT.

V is TRBV7-9 and J is TRBJ1-6; TRBD1 might be the D (5 bases). This CDR3 has 12 residues. Germline assignment: CDR1 SEHNR and CDR2 FQNEAQ (reference sequence). Trimming cost V 4 bases and J 7 bases, with 5 bases left between them. CDR3 sequence reads: CASSSGNSPLHF. The CDR3 DNA follows: TGTGCCAGCAGCTCAGGGAATTCACCCCTCCACTTT.

V and J are TRBV7-2 and TRBJ2-3; 8 nucleotides match TRBD2. Looked up from germline, CDR1 is SGHTA and CDR2 is FQGNSA. The V gene end was trimmed by 5 bases and the J gene end by 5 bases; junction bases not matched to a gene: 6. The CDR3 totals 14 residues. CDR3 residues: CASSPSGRGDTQYF. CDR3 bases: TGTGCCAGCAGCCCGAGCGGGAGAGGAGATACGCAGTATTTT.

This rearrangement joins TRBV5-6 to TRBJ1-2; 10 bases align to TRBD1. There are 16 residues in the CDR3. CDR1 and CDR2 from the germline V gene are SGHDT and YYEEEE. J lost 7 bases, V lost 0 bases, and 9 bases had no gene match. DNA of the CDR3: TGTGCCAGCAGCTTGGTGTATGGACAGGGGGTGAGTGGCTACACCTTC. Amino acid sequence: CASSLVYGQGVSGYTF.

V is TRBV18 and J is TRBJ1-1, with D maybe TRBD1 (5 bases). In germline, CDR1 is KGHSH, CDR2 LQKENI. The CDR3 consists of 13 residues. Trimming stripped 5 bases from V and 5 bases from J, with 12 bases between. CDR3 residues: CASSTGLATEAFF. The CDR3 DNA reads TGTGCCAGCTCAACAGGTTTAGCGACTGAAGCTTTCTTT.

V usage is TRBV19 and J usage is TRBJ1-4; a possible D gene is TRBD1 (6 bases). CDR1 and CDR2 (germline): LNHDA, SQIVND (reference sequence). This CDR3 comprises 15 residues. Trimming took off 6 bases at V and 3 bases at J, with 14 bases between the two ends. The CDR3 here is CASSAQGRANEKLFF. The DNA for the CDR3 is TGTGCCAGTAGCGCACAGGGTCGGGCTAATGAAAAACTGTTTTTT.

The CDR3 sequence: CAISGTGMGNIQYF. CDR3 in DNA: TGTGCCATCAGTGGGACAGGGATGGGGAACATTCAGTACTTC. The chain recombines TRBV10-3 with TRBJ2-4; 8 positions match TRBD1. The V gene's germline CDR1 is ENHRY and CDR2 SYGVKD. The CDR3 runs 14 residues. The ends lost 4 bases at V and 7 bases at J; junction bases unmatched: 6.

The chain links TRBV28 to TRBJ2-1, with D unresolved. Looked up from germline, CDR1 is MDHEN and CDR2 is SYDVKM. The CDR3 is 15 residues long. Trimming stripped 5 bases from V and 0 bases from J, with 11 bases between. The CDR3 reads CASSPPFNSYNEQFF. The CDR3 DNA is TGTGCCAGCAGTCCCCCCTTTAACTCCTACAATGAGCAGTTCTTC.

This chain links TRBV7-2 with TRBJ1-1; 7 nucleotides align to TRBD1. The germline CDR1 and CDR2 sequences are SGHTA and FQGNSA. V dropped 1 base and J dropped 5; count of bases not matched to a gene: 10. This CDR3 is built from 16 residues. This chain's CDR3 is CASSLDRYRGGTEAFF. In DNA, the CDR3 is TGTGCCAGCAGCTTAGACCGCTACAGGGGTGGAACTGAAGCTTTCTTT.

V usage is TRBV6-4 and J usage is TRBJ1-1; 7 bases align to TRBD1. The CDR3 runs to 14 residues. Germline CDR1 and CDR2: MRHNA and SNTAGT. The junction had 2 bases not matched to a gene; V was cut back by 4 bases and J by 0 bases. CDR3 sequence reads: CASSVGGLNTEAFF. The CDR3 DNA is TGTGCCAGCAGTGTAGGGGGCCTGAACACTGAAGCTTTCTTT.

Turning to this clone: One end of the junction does not line up with germline, which may come from a read error. The chain couples TRBV28 to TRBJ2-4, with no clear D. CDR1 MDHEN and CDR2 SYDVKM come from the germline V gene. This CDR3 comprises 13 residues. CDR3: CASKDIAENIQYF. The CDR3 region has the DNA TGTGCCAGCAAGGATATAGCCGAAAACATTCAGTACTTC. The full variable domain, its missing parts supplied by reference TRBV28 and TRBJ2-4, is DVKVTQSSRYLVKRTGEKVFLECVQDMDHENMFWYRQDPGLGLRLIYFSYDVKMKEKGDIPEGYSVSREKKERFSLILESASTNQTSMYLCASKDIAENIQYFGAGTRLSVL.

The rearrangement uses TRBV5-5 and TRBJ2-1; 10 bases fit TRBD1. Germline trimming cut 0 bases from V and 4 bases from J; bases unmatched to any gene: 7. This CDR3 contains 17 residues. Looked up from germline, CDR1 is SGHKS and CDR2 is YYEKEE (reference sequence). DNA of the CDR3: TGTGCCAGCAGCTTGGTTAACGGGACAGGGGTATACAATGAGCAGTTCTTC. The encoded protein is CASSLVNGTGVYNEQFF. Complete variable domain (other parts from reference TRBV5-5 and TRBJ2-1): DAGVTQSPTHLIKTRGQQVTLRCSPISGHKSVSWYQQVLGQGPQFIFQYYEKEERGRGNFPDRFSARQFPNYSSELNVNALLLGDSALYLCASSLVNGTGVYNEQFFGPGTRLTVL.

The V and J genes are TRBV11-2 and TRBJ1-4; 10 bases line up with TRBD1. The V gene end was trimmed by 1 base and the J gene end by 7 bases; junction bases not matched to a gene: 0. The germline CDR1 and CDR2 sequences are SGHAT and FQNNGV. The CDR3 contains 14 residues. CDR3 sequence (DNA): TGTGCCAGCAGCTTAGGACAGGGGGCTGAAAAACTGTTTTTT. Protein: CASSLGQGAEKLFF.

The CDR3 loop is CSAGTSGRGETQYF. CDR3 sequence (DNA): TGCAGCGCTGGGACTAGCGGGAGGGGGGAGACCCAGTACTTC. J is TRBJ2-5 and V is TRBV29-1; 16 nucleotides align to TRBD2. Per germline, CDR1 SQVTM and CDR2 ANQGSEA. Trimming cost V 7 bases and J 5 bases; bases outside gene matches: 4. This CDR3 has 14 amino acids.

The chain joins TRBV5-6 to TRBJ2-1; D gene ambiguous. Trimming pared 2 bases from V and 0 bases from J, leaving 9 bases between. In germline, CDR1 is SGHDT, CDR2 YYEEEE. The CDR3 has 15 amino acids. CDR3 residues: CASSLLQSSYNEQFF. CDR3 bases: TGTGCCAGCAGCTTATTACAGAGCTCCTACAATGAGCAGTTCTTC.

The rearrangement links TRBV30 to TRBJ2-1; perhaps TRBD2 as D (5 bases). Germline CDR1 is GTSNPN and CDR2 is SVGIG (reference sequence). The V gene lost 3 bases and the J gene lost 3 bases, with 12 bases spanning the gap. The CDR3 is made up of 14 amino acids. Here the CDR3 DNA reads TGTGCCTGGAGCCCGGGGATTTACTACAATGAGCAGTTCTTC. It encodes CAWSPGIYYNEQFF.

In DNA, the CDR3 is TGTGCCAGCAGCCAAGACAGGGGGGGCTACGAGCAGTACTTC. This translates into CASSQDRGGYEQYF. This chain connects TRBV28 to TRBJ2-7; 9 bases match TRBD1. There are 14 residues in the CDR3. The germline gives CDR1 MDHEN, CDR2 SYDVKM. The trim removed 6 bases at V and 3 bases at J, leaving 6 bases unmatched.

The gene calls are TRBV4-2 and TRBJ2-4, with 14 bases aligning to TRBD2. This CDR3 comprises 19 residues. V was clipped by 1 base and J by 3 bases; unmatched bases: 8. Per the germline V gene, CDR1 is LGHNA and CDR2 is YNFKEQ. CDR3 residues: CASSQGGLAGAGGKNIQYF. DNA of the CDR3: TGTGCCAGCAGCCAAGGGGGACTAGCGGGAGCTGGAGGCAAAAACATTCAGTACTTC.

The genes are TRBV18 and TRBJ2-3; TRBD2 might be the D (6 bases). Germline CDR1 KGHSH, CDR2 LQKENI. The CDR3 loop spans 14 amino acids. V was shortened by 3 bases and J by 2 bases, with 9 bases between the two germline ends. DNA of the CDR3: TGTGCCAGCTCACCTAGCGGATACACAGATACGCAGTATTTT. Amino acids: CASSPSGYTDTQYF.

This clone showed up just once. This chain uses TRBV19 with TRBJ2-2; TRBD1 is a possible D gene (6 bases). Germline V gives CDR1 LNHDA, CDR2 SQIVND (reference sequence). V lost 2 bases and J 5 bases, leaving 15 bases between the germline ends. CDR3 length: 16 residues. In DNA, the CDR3 is TGTGCCAGTAGTATACCGGGCAGGGGCGGTACCGGGGAGCTGTTTTTT. Its translation: CASSIPGRGGTGELFF.